These T cell receptor beta chains were read from a single sample in a study of T cell responses to AZD1222 COVID-19 vaccine. Some clones are missing from TCRdb's copy, which holds only in-frame ones; the method was immunoSEQ multiplex PCR. The data hold about 150,000 clones, with 87% observed a single time. The sample was peripheral blood, taken 28 days after the second AZD1222 dose. These receptors were obtained from an adult who received the AZD1222 COVID-19 vaccine. Both conserved end residues are part of each CDR3.

CDR3 length: 16
V gene: TRBV28
CDR3 protein: CASSSPSGGALNGYTF

CDR3 length: 14
V gene: TRBV18
CDR3 protein: CASSFTSWDEKLFF

CDR3 length: 15
V gene: TRBV9
CDR3 protein: CASSGGQGWGEKLFF

CDR3 length: 15
V gene: TRBV5-1
CDR3 protein: CASSDGQSRGETQYF

CDR3 length: 15
V gene: TRBV7-9
CDR3 protein: CASSLDGRAGGELFF

CDR3 length: 12
V gene: TRBV29-1
CDR3 protein: CSVVTGNQPQHF

CDR3 length: 16
V gene: TRBV5-1
CDR3 protein: CASSLSTQDGNSPLHF

CDR3 length: 14
V gene: TRBV6-6
CDR3 protein: CASSLLSSGNTIYF

CDR3 length: 15
V gene: TRBV24-1
CDR3 protein: CATSDPLASYNEQFF

CDR3 length: 15
V gene: TRBV28
CDR3 protein: CASSPGGVLTMVDTF

CDR3 length: 13
V gene: TRBV5-1
CDR3 protein: CASSLGQGTGYTF

CDR3 length: 14
V gene: TRBV2
CDR3 protein: CATVKEPGNSPLHF

CDR3 length: 15
V gene: TRBV18
CDR3 protein: CASSPFRDRLYEQYF

CDR3 length: 16
V gene: TRBV24-1
CDR3 protein: CATSDPSTGSGTEAFF

CDR3 length: 17
V gene: TRBV5-4
CDR3 protein: CASSPGLAVSSYNEQFF

CDR3 length: 15
V gene: TRBV18
CDR3 protein: CASSPMRGDEWGYTF

CDR3 length: 16
V gene: TRBV19
CDR3 protein: CASSAGQGADSYGYTF

CDR3 length: 13
V gene: TRBV7-2
CDR3 protein: CASSLVGRDTQYF

CDR3 length: 17
V gene: TRBV13
CDR3 protein: CASSRRDGLVSGNTIYF

CDR3 length: 14
V gene: TRBV11-2
CDR3 protein: CASTGGSLGGELFF

CDR3 length: 16
V gene: TRBV28
CDR3 protein: CASSFRGRARGEKLFF

CDR3 length: 13
V gene: TRBV9
CDR3 protein: CASSAYPLYGYTF

CDR3 length: 14
V gene: TRBV6-5
CDR3 protein: CATTQGPTNEKLFF

CDR3 length: 15
V gene: TRBV28
CDR3 protein: CASSLGASAGYEQYF

CDR3 length: 14
V gene: TRBV3-1/TRBV3-2
CDR3 protein: CASSPRTGDSPLHF

CDR3 length: 15
V gene: TRBV7-3
CDR3 protein: CASSLEDYNTGELFF

CDR3 length: 13
V gene: TRBV4-3
CDR3 protein: CASSQNEWNEQFF

CDR3 length: 14
V gene: TRBV19
CDR3 protein: CASSTPGGTGELFF

CDR3 length: 12
V gene: TRBV18
CDR3 protein: CASRRMNTEAFF

CDR3 length: 14
V gene: TRBV7-2
CDR3 protein: CASRLTGGGNTIYF

CDR3 length: 13
V gene: TRBV7-9
CDR3 protein: CASSLQWNTEAFF

CDR3 length: 13
V gene: TRBV30
CDR3 protein: CAWSADSNQPQHF

CDR3 length: 16
V gene: TRBV28
CDR3 protein: CASPRGGALNSYEQYF

CDR3 length: 15
V gene: TRBV5-1
CDR3 protein: CASSNERDRQNIQYF

CDR3 length: 17
V gene: TRBV7-6
CDR3 protein: CASSPAVGSSGANVLTF

CDR3 length: 13
V gene: TRBV5-6
CDR3 protein: CASSLPARETQYF

CDR3 length: 18
V gene: TRBV9
CDR3 protein: CASSPRSQDALGSSPLHF

CDR3 length: 15
V gene: TRBV7-9
CDR3 protein: CASSLLAASSYEQYF

CDR3 length: 14
V gene: TRBV7-2
CDR3 protein: CASSLNPGTSVQFF

CDR3 length: 17
V gene: TRBV5-5
CDR3 protein: CASSPGGAPIKTYEQYF

CDR3 length: 15
V gene: TRBV7-2
CDR3 protein: CASSGGGGGTDTQYF

CDR3 length: 14
V gene: TRBV19
CDR3 protein: CASSIKGMLNEQFF

CDR3 length: 15
V gene: TRBV15
CDR3 protein: CATSWVGLGDQPQHF

CDR3 length: 14
V gene: TRBV11-2
CDR3 protein: CASSAQAGITEAFF

CDR3 length: 16
V gene: TRBV3-1/TRBV3-2
CDR3 protein: CASSQVAGQNTGELFF

CDR3 length: 17
V gene: TRBV7-2
CDR3 protein: CASSLRASGRGAGELFF

CDR3 length: 15
V gene: TRBV9
CDR3 protein: CASSVGGTHQETQYF